The clone carrying this TCR beta chain was seen repeatedly, ten times or more. Its antigen is undetermined. Sequence at one end of the junction differs from germline and may be a read error. This record belongs to a study of T cells in Graves' hyperthyroidism and ophthalmopathy. Study-wide findings and caveats: Most clonotypes that expanded in the thyroid above 0.001 also showed up in blood.

Researchers amplified the TCR beta CDR3 regions from RNA transcripts. First-round RT-PCR targeting the TCR CDR3 was performed with the HTBI primer set. TCRdb processed the multiplex PCR reads anew with MiXCR; each CDR3 protein has one entry. Of more than 450,000 distinct CDR3 sequences in the sample, roughly 15% were seen once. CDR3 length: 13 amino acids. The germline CDR1 and CDR2 sequences are SQVTM and ANQGSEA. The source material was blood. The chain links TRBV29-1 to TRBJ1-1; no definite D call. This receptor was identified in a woman aged 40 to 50 with Graves' hyperthyroidism. CDR3 loop: CSVEGPSGTEAFF. For the CDR3, the DNA is TGCAGCGTCGAAGGACCCTCGGGCACTGAAGCTTTCTTT.